Listed below are T cell receptor beta chains from one sample, sequenced in a study of HIV-infected children after antiretroviral therapy interruption. TCRdb re-derived calls from the 3' RACE reads in MiXCR, one entry per CDR3 protein. The profile shows around 47,000 distinct CDR3 sequences, 3.5% to 5% of them singletons. Specimen: CD45RA+ CD4+ T cells from PBMCs, pooled from several time points, collected from a donor given antiretroviral therapy, either interrupted or continuous. These receptors were collected from a pool of human donors with HIV. The CDR3 runs from the conserved cysteine through the conserved F or W. Fields, in order: CDR3 protein, CDR3 DNA, J gene, clone size, D gene, V gene. A D gene is named only where the DNA matches it firmly. Rows give clone size only sometimes, using once, few, many, or a class for an expanded clone.

CDR3aa: CASSRREESTGELFF
CDR3nt: TGTGCCAGCAGTCGTAGGGAAGAGTCCACCGGGGAGCTGTTTTTT
j_gene: TRBJ2-2
abundance: many
d_gene: -
v_gene: TRBV2

CDR3aa: CASSSPGGQEYF
CDR3nt: TGTGCCAGCAGCTCCCCCGGAGGACAGGAGTACTTC
j_gene: TRBJ2-7
abundance: -
d_gene: TRBD1
v_gene: TRBV11-1

CDR3aa: CASSSQGQSYEQYF
CDR3nt: TGCGCCAGCAGCTCCCAGGGGCAGTCCTACGAGCAGTACTTC
j_gene: TRBJ2-7
abundance: few
d_gene: -
v_gene: TRBV5-1

CDR3aa: CASSESGVSSPLHF
CDR3nt: TGTGCCAGCAGTGAATCAGGGGTGAGTTCACCCCTCCACTTT
j_gene: TRBJ1-6
abundance: -
d_gene: -
v_gene: TRBV25-1

CDR3aa: CSVSDGSYGYTF
CDR3nt: TGCAGCGTCTCCGACGGATCATATGGCTACACCTTC
j_gene: TRBJ1-2
abundance: -
d_gene: -
v_gene: TRBV29-1

CDR3aa: CASSTGDTQYF
CDR3nt: TGTGCCAGCAGTACTGGGGATACGCAGTATTTT
j_gene: TRBJ2-3
abundance: many
d_gene: -
v_gene: TRBV2

CDR3aa: CASSPGSVALNTEAFF
CDR3nt: TGTGCCAGCTCACCCGGTTCTGTAGCCTTGAACACTGAAGCTTTCTTT
j_gene: TRBJ1-1
abundance: many
d_gene: -
v_gene: TRBV18

CDR3aa: CSVALDGFPNTIYF
CDR3nt: TGCAGCGTTGCCCTCGACGGGTTCCCCAACACCATATATTTT
j_gene: TRBJ1-3
abundance: many
d_gene: -
v_gene: TRBV29-1

CDR3aa: CSASGGEKLFF
CDR3nt: TGCAGTGCTAGCGGGGGTGAAAAACTGTTTTTT
j_gene: TRBJ1-4
abundance: many
d_gene: -
v_gene: TRBV20-1

CDR3aa: CASSLVARGSEAFF
CDR3nt: TGTGCCAGCAGTTTAGTCGCCAGGGGCTCTGAAGCTTTCTTT
j_gene: TRBJ1-1
abundance: many
d_gene: -
v_gene: TRBV28

CDR3aa: CASSLQLSALDTQYF
CDR3nt: TGTGCCAGCAGCTTACAACTCTCGGCACTAGATACGCAGTATTTT
j_gene: TRBJ2-3
abundance: many
d_gene: -
v_gene: TRBV7-2

CDR3aa: CASSLPPGEGAREQYF
CDR3nt: TGTGCCAGCAGCTTACCCCCCGGGGAGGGGGCTCGGGAGCAGTACTTC
j_gene: TRBJ2-7
abundance: many
d_gene: -
v_gene: TRBV7-6

CDR3aa: CASSIRRSQDGRMGTEAFF
CDR3nt: TGTGCCAGTAGTATAAGGAGGAGTCAGGACGGCCGGATGGGCACTGAAGCTTTCTTT
j_gene: TRBJ1-1
abundance: many
d_gene: -
v_gene: TRBV19

CDR3aa: CSARDHQGLPDEAFF
CDR3nt: TGCAGTGCTAGAGATCACCAAGGACTCCCGGATGAAGCTTTCTTT
j_gene: TRBJ1-1
abundance: many
d_gene: -
v_gene: TRBV20-1

CDR3aa: CASSPEPRLYEQYF
CDR3nt: TGTGCCAGCAGTCCTGAGCCGCGGCTATACGAGCAGTACTTC
j_gene: TRBJ2-7
abundance: many
d_gene: -
v_gene: TRBV12-3/TRBV12-4

CDR3aa: CASSQLAGGLPYNEQFF
CDR3nt: TGCGCCAGCAGCCAGCTAGCGGGGGGTCTACCCTACAATGAGCAGTTCTTC
j_gene: TRBJ2-1
abundance: few
d_gene: TRBD2
v_gene: TRBV4-1

CDR3aa: CASSLGQGGFYEQYF
CDR3nt: TGTGCCAGCAGCCTGGGACAGGGTGGCTTCTACGAGCAGTACTTC
j_gene: TRBJ2-7
abundance: many
d_gene: TRBD1
v_gene: TRBV7-2

CDR3aa: CASSLVWDRGDEQYF
CDR3nt: TGTGCCAGCAGCTTAGTGTGGGACAGGGGTGACGAGCAGTACTTC
j_gene: TRBJ2-7
abundance: many
d_gene: TRBD1
v_gene: TRBV7-2

CDR3aa: CASSSPNQPQHF
CDR3nt: TGTGCCAGCAGTTCTCCTAATCAGCCCCAGCATTTT
j_gene: TRBJ1-5
abundance: many
d_gene: -
v_gene: TRBV28

CDR3aa: CASSLAFVGF
CDR3nt: TGTGCCAGCAGCCTAGCTTTCGTAGGCTTC
j_gene: TRBJ2-7
abundance: many
d_gene: -
v_gene: TRBV7-3

CDR3aa: CAISETTGNEQYF
CDR3nt: TGTGCCATCAGTGAGACGACAGGGAACGAGCAGTACTTC
j_gene: TRBJ2-7
abundance: many
d_gene: TRBD1
v_gene: TRBV10-3

CDR3aa: CSVSRQGVRETQYF
CDR3nt: TGCAGCGTTTCCCGACAGGGGGTTCGAGAGACCCAGTACTTC
j_gene: TRBJ2-5
abundance: many
d_gene: TRBD1
v_gene: TRBV29-1

CDR3aa: CASSLNPGQPIYEQYF
CDR3nt: TGCGCCAGCAGCTTGAATCCGGGACAGCCAATTTACGAGCAGTACTTC
j_gene: TRBJ2-7
abundance: -
d_gene: TRBD1
v_gene: TRBV5-1

CDR3aa: CASSRGLAGGSGTGELFF
CDR3nt: TGCGCCAGCAGCCGTGGACTAGCGGGGGGATCGGGCACCGGGGAGCTGTTTTTT
j_gene: TRBJ2-2
abundance: many
d_gene: TRBD2
v_gene: TRBV4-1

CDR3aa: CASSRDRAVTGELFF
CDR3nt: TGCGCCAGCAGCCGGGACAGGGCTGTTACCGGGGAGCTGTTTTTT
j_gene: TRBJ2-2
abundance: many
d_gene: TRBD1
v_gene: TRBV5-1

CDR3aa: CSAVDRGLYEQYF
CDR3nt: TGCAGTGCTGTGGACAGGGGCCTTTACGAGCAGTACTTC
j_gene: TRBJ2-7
abundance: many
d_gene: TRBD1
v_gene: TRBV20-1

CDR3aa: CASSQDIQGARSEQFF
CDR3nt: TGCGCCAGCAGCCAAGATATCCAGGGGGCCCGATCTGAGCAGTTCTTC
j_gene: TRBJ2-1
abundance: -
d_gene: TRBD1
v_gene: TRBV2

CDR3aa: CASSLEGTGGNQPQHF
CDR3nt: TGTGCCAGCAGCTTAGAGGGGACAGGGGGCAATCAGCCCCAGCATTTT
j_gene: TRBJ1-5
abundance: many
d_gene: TRBD1
v_gene: TRBV7-2

CDR3aa: CASSLEWTGNTEAFF
CDR3nt: TGTGCCAGCAGTTTAGAGTGGACAGGGAACACTGAAGCTTTCTTT
j_gene: TRBJ1-1
abundance: few
d_gene: TRBD1
v_gene: TRBV27

CDR3aa: CASSLQGDQPQHF
CDR3nt: TGTGCCAGCAGTCTACAGGGTGATCAGCCCCAGCATTTT
j_gene: TRBJ1-5
abundance: many
d_gene: -
v_gene: TRBV6-6

CDR3aa: CSARSNPTGELFF
CDR3nt: TGCAGTGCTAGAAGCAATCCTACCGGGGAGCTGTTTTTT
j_gene: TRBJ2-2
abundance: many
d_gene: -
v_gene: TRBV20-1

CDR3aa: CASSATWGGGANVLTF
CDR3nt: TGTGCCAGCAGTGCGACGTGGGGAGGTGGGGCCAACGTCCTGACTTTC
j_gene: TRBJ2-6
abundance: many
d_gene: -
v_gene: TRBV2

CDR3aa: CASALAGGPYEQYF
CDR3nt: TGTGCCAGTGCTCTGGCAGGGGGCCCCTACGAGCAGTACTTC
j_gene: TRBJ2-7
abundance: many
d_gene: TRBD1
v_gene: TRBV19

CDR3aa: CSAVDGGNTEAFF
CDR3nt: TGCAGCGCTGTGGACGGCGGGAACACTGAAGCTTTCTTT
j_gene: TRBJ1-1
abundance: many
d_gene: -
v_gene: TRBV29-1

CDR3aa: CASSSPHKYEQYF
CDR3nt: TGTGCCAGCAGTTCGCCGCACAAATACGAGCAGTACTTC
j_gene: TRBJ2-7
abundance: many
d_gene: -
v_gene: TRBV28

CDR3aa: CASSPASATNEKLFF
CDR3nt: TGTGCCAGTAGTCCAGCCTCTGCAACTAATGAAAAACTGTTTTTT
j_gene: TRBJ1-4
abundance: many
d_gene: -
v_gene: TRBV19

CDR3aa: CASSEVRNTEAFF
CDR3nt: TGTGCCAGTAGCGAGGTCCGGAACACTGAAGCTTTCTTT
j_gene: TRBJ1-1
abundance: many
d_gene: -
v_gene: TRBV19